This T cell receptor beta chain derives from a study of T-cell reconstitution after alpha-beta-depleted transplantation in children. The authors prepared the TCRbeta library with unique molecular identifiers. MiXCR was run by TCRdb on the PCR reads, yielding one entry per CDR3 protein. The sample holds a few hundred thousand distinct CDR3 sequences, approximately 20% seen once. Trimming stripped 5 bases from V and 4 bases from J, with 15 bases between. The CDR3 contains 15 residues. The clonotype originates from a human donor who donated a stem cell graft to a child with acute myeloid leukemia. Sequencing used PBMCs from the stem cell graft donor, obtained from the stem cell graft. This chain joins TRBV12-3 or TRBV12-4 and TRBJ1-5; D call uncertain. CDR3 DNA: TGTGCCAGCAGTATGGAAGGGTATCGGAATCAGCCCCAGCATTTT. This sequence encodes CASSMEGYRNQPQHF.